The rows below give T cell receptor beta chains drawn from one sample of a study of response to subunit inactivated influenza vaccine. TCRdb recomputed calls from the RT-PCR reads with MiXCR, one row per CDR3 protein. The table has about 500,000 distinct CDR3 sequences, around 7.7% seen once; the top ten hold around 13%. Here the sequenced sample was PBMCs from blood, taken approximately 25 months after vaccination. The receptors come from a man aged 45-69 years who received an inactivated influenza vaccine. The CDR3 runs from the conserved cysteine through the conserved F or W. Fields, in order: clone size, D gene, J gene, V gene, CDR3 DNA, CDR3 protein. The D gene is left open where the match is weak. Clone size is not always given. Where it is, it says once, few, many or a class for expanded clones.

>.|.|TRBJ1-3|TRBV9
TGTGCCAGCAGCGTAGGGACAATCTCTGGAAACACCATATATTTT
CASSVGTISGNTIYF
>many|.|TRBJ2-3|TRBV6-1
TGTGCCAGCAGAGAAAGCGGGAGCACAGATACGCAGTATTTT
CASRESGSTDTQYF
>.|.|TRBJ1-6|TRBV7-2
TGTGCCAGCAGCTTAGGACAGTATTCACCCCTCCACTTT
CASSLGQYSPLHF
>.|.|TRBJ2-3|TRBV20-1
TGCAGTGGCTCGTACTATAGCACAGATACGCAGTATTTT
CSGSYYSTDTQYF
>few|.|TRBJ2-5|TRBV20-1
TGCAGTGCGACGACAGAGGGGCAAGAGACCCAGTACTTC
CSATTEGQETQYF
>.|.|TRBJ2-7|TRBV6-1
TGTGCCAGCAACGGGGGTTCTAGGAGCTACGAGCAGTACTTC
CASNGGSRSYEQYF
>few|TRBD2|TRBJ2-3|TRBV7-8
TGTGCCAGCACCCATGCGAGCGGGAGTGATACGCAGTATTTT
CASTHASGSDTQYF
>.|.|TRBJ1-1|TRBV6-5
TGTGCCAGCAGTTACGACTTGAACACTGAAGCTTTCTTT
CASSYDLNTEAFF
>.|.|TRBJ2-7|TRBV29-1
TGCAGCGTTGAAGGGGGGGACCTCCGCTACGAGCAGTACTTC
CSVEGGDLRYEQYF
>.|TRBD1|TRBJ2-3|TRBV29-1
TGCAGCGTTGTGACGGACAGGGATCCAGATACGCAGTATTTT
CSVVTDRDPDTQYF
>.|.|TRBJ2-1|TRBV6-5
TGTGCCAGCAGTTACTTAGATCGGATTGAGCAGTTCTTC
CASSYLDRIEQFF
>few|TRBD1|TRBJ1-2|TRBV29-1
TGCAGCGTTGTGACTCGGGACAGGGGTAATGGCTACACCTTC
CSVVTRDRGNGYTF
>once|.|TRBJ2-7|TRBV10-3
TGTGCCATCAGTCAGTTACAGCCCTCCTACGAGCAGTACTTC
CAISQLQPSYEQYF
>few|TRBD2|TRBJ2-1|TRBV20-1
TGCAGTGCTAGCATTGGGGGGGGTTCGACTAGCGTGCAGTTCTTC
CSASIGGGSTSVQFF
>many|.|TRBJ1-1|TRBV6-1
TGTGCCAGCAGTGAACCCCGTACTGAAGCTTTCTTT
CASSEPRTEAFF
>many|.|TRBJ2-7|TRBV4-3
TGCGCCAGCAGCCAAGAGGGTAGGCTAGCCTACGAGCAGTACTTC
CASSQEGRLAYEQYF
>.|.|TRBJ2-5|TRBV5-6
TGTGCCAGCAGCTTGAGGGTAGGGGTAACACAAGAGACCCAGTACTTC
CASSLRVGVTQETQYF
>many|.|TRBJ2-3|TRBV4-3
TGCGCCAGCAGCCAAGGGCCGGGCACAGATACGCAGTATTTT
CASSQGPGTDTQYF
>.|TRBD2|TRBJ2-2|TRBV20-1
TGCAGTGCTAGAGATTTCGGGGGGGCGAACACCGGGGAGCTGTTTTTT
CSARDFGGANTGELFF
>few|TRBD2|TRBJ2-5|TRBV7-9
TGTGCCAGCAGCCCGAGGACTAGCGTCGGGACCCAGTACTTC
CASSPRTSVGTQYF
>.|.|TRBJ2-7|TRBV7-6
TGTGCCAGCAGCTTTTCTAGCAGTGGGGAGCAGTACTTC
CASSFSSSGEQYF
>once|.|TRBJ2-7|TRBV20-1
TGCAGTGCTAGGCCCGGCGGCCGGGGCTACGAGCAGTACTTC
CSARPGGRGYEQYF
>few|.|TRBJ2-2|TRBV5-1
TGCGCCAGCAGCTCCAGGGACACCGGGGAGCTGTTTTTT
CASSSRDTGELFF
>few|.|TRBJ2-5|TRBV9
TGTGCCAGCAGCGTACGCCAGGAGGGGACCCAGTACTTC
CASSVRQEGTQYF
>many|.|TRBJ2-1|TRBV20-1
TGCAGTGCTAGCGGGGTAAATAACAATGAGCAGTTCTTC
CSASGVNNNEQFF